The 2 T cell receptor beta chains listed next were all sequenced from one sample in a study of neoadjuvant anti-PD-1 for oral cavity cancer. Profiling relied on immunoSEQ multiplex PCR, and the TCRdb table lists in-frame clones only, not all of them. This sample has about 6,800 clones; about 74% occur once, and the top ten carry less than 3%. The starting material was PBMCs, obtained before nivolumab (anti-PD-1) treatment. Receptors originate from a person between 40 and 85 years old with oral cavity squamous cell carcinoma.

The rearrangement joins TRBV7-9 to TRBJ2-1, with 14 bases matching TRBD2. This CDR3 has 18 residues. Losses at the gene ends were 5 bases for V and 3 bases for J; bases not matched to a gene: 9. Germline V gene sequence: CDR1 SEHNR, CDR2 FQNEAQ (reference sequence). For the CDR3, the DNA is TGTGCCAGCAGCCCGACTAGCGGGGGGGCCGTCATCTACAATGAGCAGTTCTTC. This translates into CASSPTSGGAVIYNEQFF.

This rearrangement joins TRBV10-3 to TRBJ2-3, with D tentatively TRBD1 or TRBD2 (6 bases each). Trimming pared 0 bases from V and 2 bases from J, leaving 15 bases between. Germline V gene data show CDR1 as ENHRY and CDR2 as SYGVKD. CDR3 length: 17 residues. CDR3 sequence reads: CAISESFGGGATDTQYF. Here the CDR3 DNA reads TGTGCCATCAGTGAGTCGTTCGGGGGCGGGGCCACAGATACGCAGTATTTT.